Below are 10 T cell receptor beta chains sequenced from a single sample in a study of T cell clonotyping in hematopoietic cell transplantation. Clones were read by immunoSEQ multiplex PCR, and TCRdb kept only the in-frame ones, dropping some. The sample includes roughly 13,000 clones, about 98% seen only once; the top ten take 4.2%. The sequencing used peripheral blood mononuclear cells, collected 30 days after allogeneic stem cell transplant. Source of these receptors: a female patient aged 50-59 years who had an allogeneic stem cell transplant from an unrelated donor, so T cells may come from the graft donor. Some clones in this sample may be carry-over from other donors' samples.

This clone was found a few times. The chain has TRBV4-1 and TRBJ2-2, with D perhaps matching TRBD1 (5 bases). The germline gives CDR1 MGHRA, CDR2 YSYEKL. With 0 bases removed from V and 4 bases from J, the gap between germline ends came to 15 bases. The CDR3 totals 17 residues. The CDR3 DNA reads as TGCGCCAGCAGCCAAGAGCCGTGGGGCCCGAGCACCGGGGAGCTGTTTTTT. This codes for CASSQEPWGPSTGELFF.

The chain is built from TRBV28 and TRBJ2-6, with unresolved D. The length of the CDR3 is 14 residues. Germline V gives CDR1 MDHEN, CDR2 SYDVKM. V shed 4 bases and J shed 4 bases, with 8 bases lying between them. The CDR3 is CASSSRSGANVLTF. CDR3 bases: TGTGCCAGCAGTTCCCGATCGGGGGCCAACGTCCTGACTTTC. Full variable domain (rest looked up from reference TRBV28 and TRBJ2-6): DVKVTQSSRYLVKRTGEKVFLECVQDMDHENMFWYRQDPGLGLRLIYFSYDVKMKEKGDIPEGYSVSREKKERFSLILESASTNQTSMYLCASSSRSGANVLTFGAGSRLTVL.

V is TRBV11-2 and J is TRBJ2-7; 7 nucleotides line up with TRBD1. CDR1 and CDR2 (germline): SGHAT, FQNNGV. V lost 2 bases and J lost 7; bases outside the gene matches: 2. The CDR3 is made up of 12 amino acids. For the CDR3, the DNA is TGTGCCAGCAGCTTAATCAGGGGGGAGCAGTACTTC. Translated, it gives CASSLIRGEQYF.

The chain uses TRBV7-9 and TRBJ2-3; D is ambiguous. Germline V lookup: CDR1 SEHNR, CDR2 FQNEAQ (reference sequence). The CDR3 totals 14 residues. V was cut by 2 bases and J by 5 bases, with 11 bases left in between. The CDR3, as DNA: TGTGCCAGCAGCTTAAGCTGGAATGTAGATACGCAGTATTTT. Protein product: CASSLSWNVDTQYF.

CDR3 DNA sequence: TGTGCCAGCAGCTCCCTAGCGGGGGATCCCGGGGAGCTGTTTTTT. It is translated as CASSSLAGDPGELFF. V gene TRBV11-2 combines with J gene TRBJ2-2, with 10 bases aligning to TRBD2. Germline-derived CDR1 and CDR2 are SGHAT and FQNNGV. This CDR3 spans 15 amino acids. V lost 4 bases and J lost 6; bases outside the gene matches: 5.

The J gene is TRBJ2-1, the V gene TRBV9; a possible D gene is TRBD1 (5 bases). Germline CDR1 is SGDLS and CDR2 is YYNGEE. Trimming pared 4 bases from V and 8 bases from J, leaving 19 bases between. This CDR3 spans 15 amino acids. The CDR3 region has the DNA TGTGCCAGCAGCCCCCGCATAAGGGGCAGCGATGAGCAGTTCTTC. Encoded protein: CASSPRIRGSDEQFF.

The V gene is TRBV27, the J gene TRBJ1-6; TRBD1 is a possible D gene (6 bases). The CDR3 has 16 residues. CDR1 and CDR2 from the germline V gene are MNHEY and SMNVEV (reference sequence). Trimming removed 6 bases from V and 0 bases from J, with 12 bases in between. In DNA form, the CDR3 reads TGTGCCAGCAGCCGGGGAGGGGGCTCCTATAATTCACCCCTCCACTTT. Amino acid sequence: CASSRGGGSYNSPLHF.

This chain joins TRBV11-3 and TRBJ2-3, with 13 bases fitting TRBD2. V dropped 5 bases and J dropped 4; count of bases not matched to a gene: 6. This CDR3 comprises 16 residues. The germline V gene encodes CDR1 SGHNT and CDR2 YENEEA. DNA of the CDR3: TGTGCCAGCAGCCCTGACGGGACTAGCGGGGCAGATACGCAGTATTTT. Its protein product is CASSPDGTSGADTQYF.

The chain joins TRBV14 to TRBJ1-1; D might be TRBD1 (6 bases). Trimming took off 1 base at V and 4 bases at J, with 13 bases between the two ends. CDR3 size: 15 residues. CDR1 and CDR2 (germline): SGHDN, FVKESK. The CDR3 DNA is TGTGCCAGCAGCCAAGGCCTTCTACAGGGCACTGAAGCTTTCTTT. This codes for CASSQGLLQGTEAFF. Based on the CDR3 plus reference TRBV14 and TRBJ1-1, the full variable domain is EAGVTQFPSHSVIEKGQTVTLRCDPISGHDNLYWYRRVMGKEIKFLLHFVKESKQDESGMPNNRFLAERTGGTYSTLKVQPAELEDSGVYFCASSQGLLQGTEAFFGQGTRLTVV.

The rearrangement uses TRBV5-4 and TRBJ1-1; D is undetermined. Germline V gene lookup returns CDR1 SGHNT and CDR2 YYREEE (reference sequence). V gave up 2 bases and J gave up 1 base, with 9 bases separating them. The CDR3 consists of 14 residues. This CDR3 reads CASSFGVGNTEAFF. The CDR3 bases are TGTGCCAGCAGCTTTGGAGTGGGGAACACTGAAGCTTTCTTT.